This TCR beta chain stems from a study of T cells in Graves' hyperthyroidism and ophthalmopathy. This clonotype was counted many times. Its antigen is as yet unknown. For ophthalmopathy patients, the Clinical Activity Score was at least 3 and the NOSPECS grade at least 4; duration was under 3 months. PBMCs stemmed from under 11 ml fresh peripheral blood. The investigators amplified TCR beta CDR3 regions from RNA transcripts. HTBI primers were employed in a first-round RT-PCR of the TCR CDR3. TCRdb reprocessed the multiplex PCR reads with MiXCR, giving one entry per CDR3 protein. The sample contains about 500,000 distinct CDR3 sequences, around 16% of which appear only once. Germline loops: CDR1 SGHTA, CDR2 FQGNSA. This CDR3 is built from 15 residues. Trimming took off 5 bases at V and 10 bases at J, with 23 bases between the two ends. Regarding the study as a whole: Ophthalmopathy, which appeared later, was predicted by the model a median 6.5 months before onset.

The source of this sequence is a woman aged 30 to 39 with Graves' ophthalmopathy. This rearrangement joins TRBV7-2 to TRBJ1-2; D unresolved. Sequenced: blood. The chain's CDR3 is CASSVNRPLGSHYTF. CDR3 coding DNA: TGTGCCAGCAGCGTAAATCGTCCCCTAGGGTCCCACTACACCTTC.